The 3 T cell receptor beta chains given below trace back to one sample, sequenced in a study of response to subunit inactivated influenza vaccine (dated by TCRdb to the late 2010s). The library was built by means of RT-PCR. The reads were generated on an Illumina HiSeq 2500. The public sequencing data were trimmed at Q25 with fastp and processed into clonotypes with MiXCR by TCRdb, which kept only in-frame beta chains. Rows merge per CDR3 protein into single entries with the most common DNA and genes. The sample data list around 760,000 distinct CDR3 sequences, and over 11% of these were observed just once. The ten largest account for around 7% of the sample. The sample in question was PBMCs from blood, obtained about 14 days before vaccination. The source of these receptors is a man in his fifties or sixties who received an inactivated influenza vaccine. Donor details come from another sample of the same person, matched by shared clones.

The chain's CDR3 is CASSPIAASTDTQYF. The CDR3 DNA is TGTGCCAGCAGCCCAATAGCGGCTAGCACAGATACGCAGTATTTT. This rearrangement joins TRBV7-3 to TRBJ2-3, with a weak D call TRBD2 (6 bases). The CDR3 has 15 amino acids. Germline CDR1 and CDR2: SGHTA and FQGTGA. Trimming cost V 5 bases and J 0 bases, with 12 bases left between them.

In this sample, this clonotype turned up once. This chain connects TRBV7-8 to TRBJ2-7, with TRBD1 matching 8 bases. Germline V gives CDR1 SGHVS, CDR2 FQNEAQ. The CDR3 is made up of 14 amino acids. The trim removed 1 base at V and 4 bases at J, leaving 3 bases unmatched. Here the CDR3 DNA reads TGTGCCAGCAGCTTAGACTGGACAGGGTACGAGCAGTACTTC. Encoded protein: CASSLDWTGYEQYF.

V usage is TRBV20-1 and J usage is TRBJ1-3, with 8 bases fitting TRBD1. After removal of 5 bases from V and 0 bases from J, the junction contained 9 bases not matched to a gene. The CDR3 has 16 amino acids. Germline CDR1 and CDR2: DFQATT and SNEGSKA (reference sequence). This CDR3 reads CSARGQEFFSGNTIYF. In nucleotides, the CDR3 is TGCAGTGCTCGGGGACAGGAATTCTTCTCTGGAAACACCATATATTTT.